The 30 T cell receptor beta chains below were found in one sample sequenced in a study of T cell responses to AZD1222 COVID-19 vaccine. Assay: immunoSEQ multiplex PCR; the TCRdb copy retains only in-frame clones and omits some. The sample has 150,000 or so clones, about 92% seen once; the top ten hold 1.5% to 2%. Sequenced here: peripheral blood, sampled on day 0 of AZD1222 vaccination. These receptors were collected from an adult in good health.

The V and J genes are TRBV2 and TRBJ1-5; D uncertain. The V gene lost 6 bases and the J gene lost 10 bases, with 13 bases spanning the gap. Germline V CDR1 and CDR2: SNHLY, FYNNEI. This CDR3 is 12 amino acids long. The chain's CDR3 is CASRPAPGPQHF. The DNA of the CDR3 is TGTGCCAGCAGGCCAGCGCCAGGCCCCCAGCATTTT.

This sequence joins TRBV11-1 and TRBJ1-1; 9 bases align to TRBD1. The V gene end was trimmed by 3 bases and the J gene end by 1 base; junction bases not matched to a gene: 0. The CDR3 has 14 residues. Germline CDR1 reads SGHAT; CDR2 reads FQDESV (reference sequence). The CDR3 coding sequence is TGTGCCAGCAGCTTGACAGGGGGGAACACTGAAGCTTTCTTT. Translation gives CASSLTGGNTEAFF.

The chain recombines TRBV18 with TRBJ1-4, with D perhaps matching TRBD1 (5 bases). This CDR3 has 14 residues. Trimming took off 4 bases at V and 5 bases at J, with 11 bases between the two ends. The germline V gene encodes CDR1 KGHSH and CDR2 LQKENI. The CDR3 sequence is CASSLGTLNEKLFF. CDR3 sequence (DNA): TGTGCCAGCTCACTAGGGACGCTGAATGAAAAACTGTTTTTT.

V gene TRBV3-1 (or the pseudogene TRBV3-2) combines with J gene TRBJ1-1; 7 nucleotides agree with TRBD1. CDR1 is LGHDT and CDR2 is YNNKEL in the germline V gene (reference sequence). The V and J ends lost 3 bases and 5 bases, in that order; junction bases with no gene match: 3. The CDR3 is 13 residues long. The CDR3, as DNA: TGTGCCAGCAGCCAGACAGGGAGAACTGAAGCTTTCTTT. Translating gives CASSQTGRTEAFF.

This chain joins TRBV6-2 or TRBV6-3 and TRBJ1-1; weak D call: TRBD1 (5 bases). V dropped 6 bases and J dropped 7 bases, with 12 bases sitting between them. CDR1 is MNHEY and CDR2 is SVGEGT in the germline V gene. This CDR3 comprises 12 residues. The CDR3 spells CASSQGFIEAFF. The CDR3, as DNA: TGTGCCAGCAGCCAGGGTTTTATTGAAGCTTTCTTT.

V and J are TRBV10-1 and TRBJ2-5; TRBD2 agrees at 9 bases. The V gene's germline CDR1 is WNHNN and CDR2 SYGVQD (reference sequence). J gave up 4 bases and V 4 bases, and 7 bases lay outside the gene matches. This CDR3 region has 15 residues. The CDR3 reads CASSVGGGAGETQYF. CDR3 DNA: TGCGCCAGCAGTGTTGGCGGGGGGGCCGGAGAGACCCAGTACTTC.

CDR3 in DNA: TGTGCCAGTAGTCCGACTAGGAGCACAGATACGCAGTATTTT. Translation gives CASSPTRSTDTQYF. The gene calls are TRBV19 and TRBJ2-3, with a tentative D call TRBD2 (6 bases). CDR1 LNHDA and CDR2 SQIVND come from the germline V gene (reference sequence). V gave up 5 bases and J gave up 0 bases, with 9 bases separating them. The length of the CDR3 is 14 residues.

The genes are TRBV5-1 and TRBJ2-7; tentative D call: TRBD2 (7 bases). This CDR3 has 14 residues. Trimming took off 4 bases at V and 3 bases at J, with 14 bases between the two ends. From germline, CDR1 is SGHRS and CDR2 YFSETQ. The CDR3 sequence: CASSPGGRVYEQYF. CDR3 coding DNA: TGCGCCAGCAGCCCGGGGGGCAGGGTCTACGAGCAGTACTTC.

The chain has TRBV6-5 and TRBJ1-5; D perhaps matches TRBD1 (5 bases). Trimming stripped 2 bases from V and 3 bases from J, with 8 bases between. From germline, CDR1 is MNHEY and CDR2 SVGAGI. CDR3 length: 14 amino acids. CDR3 sequence: CASSYGTNNQPQHF. The CDR3 DNA follows: TGTGCCAGCAGTTACGGGACTAACAATCAGCCCCAGCATTTT.

This clone was recorded at least ten times. V gene TRBV20-1 combines with J gene TRBJ2-7, with D unclear. The CDR3 runs 10 residues. With 4 bases removed from V and 2 bases from J, the gap between germline ends came to 3 bases. The germline CDR1 and CDR2 sequences are DFQATT and SNEGSKA (reference sequence). The DNA for the CDR3 is TGCAGTGCTAAGGCCTACGAGCAGTACTTC. It translates to CSAKAYEQYF.

The V and J genes are TRBV28 and TRBJ1-6, with D perhaps TRBD1 (5 bases). V gave up 3 bases and J gave up 9 bases, with 15 bases separating them. The length of the CDR3 is 15 residues. From germline, CDR1 is MDHEN and CDR2 SYDVKM. The CDR3 DNA follows: TGTGCCAGCAGTTTCAGGGCGCTCGGGCGTTCACCCCTCCACTTT. Amino acid sequence: CASSFRALGRSPLHF.

The V gene is TRBV5-1, the J gene TRBJ2-7; D uncertain. The germline CDR1 and CDR2 sequences are SGHRS and YFSETQ. V shed 4 bases and J shed 2 bases, with 13 bases lying between them. The CDR3 spans 14 residues. This chain's CDR3 is CASSLGFITYEQYF. The CDR3 DNA is TGCGCCAGCAGCCTGGGGTTCATAACCTACGAGCAGTACTTC.

The rearrangement links TRBV7-3 to TRBJ2-7; 8 positions agree with TRBD1. Per the germline V gene, CDR1 is SGHTA and CDR2 is FQGTGA. The CDR3 contains 16 residues. Trimming at V came to 2 bases and at J to 7 bases, leaving 13 bases not matched to a gene. CDR3 nucleotides: TGTGCCAGCAGCTTATGGTCGGGGCAGGGGGCTGGAGAGCAGTACTTC. It codes for CASSLWSGQGAGEQYF. The full variable domain, its missing parts supplied by reference TRBV7-3 and TRBJ2-7, is GAGVSQTPSNKVTEKGKYVELRCDPISGHTALYWYRQSLGQGPEFLIYFQGTGAADDSGLPNDRFFAVRPEGSVSTLKIQRTERGDSAVYLCASSLWSGQGAGEQYFGPGTRLTVT.

This clone came up once. This sequence joins TRBV6-6 and TRBJ2-3; weak D call: TRBD1 (6 bases). The CDR3 is 13 residues long. Trimming took off 5 bases at V and 9 bases at J, with 15 bases between the two ends. Germline CDR1 reads MNHNY; CDR2 reads SVGAGI (reference sequence). The CDR3 DNA reads as TGTGCCAGCAGTCCGACAGGCATTAGAACGCAGTATTTT. Residues: CASSPTGIRTQYF.

This chain links TRBV4-1 with TRBJ2-7; D assignment may be TRBD1 or TRBD2 (5 bases each). V lost 5 bases to trimming and J lost 0 bases, with 14 bases between them. Per germline, CDR1 MGHRA and CDR2 YSYEKL. The CDR3 runs to 15 residues. The DNA for the CDR3 is TGCGCCAGCAGCTTTGGGACGTTGAGCTCCTACGAGCAGTACTTC. Residues: CASSFGTLSSYEQYF.

The CDR3 DNA reads TGCGCCAGCGTCCTCGGGACAGGAGACACCGGGGAGCTGTTTTTT. Its protein is CASVLGTGDTGELFF. The gene calls are TRBV5-1 and TRBJ2-2; TRBD1 aligns across 8 bases. The trim removed 7 bases at V and 3 bases at J, leaving 8 bases unmatched. CDR1 is SGHRS, CDR2 YFSETQ, per germline. This CDR3 spans 15 amino acids.

V is TRBV12-3 or TRBV12-4 and J is TRBJ1-4, with D perhaps TRBD1 (6 bases). V was pared by 10 bases and J by 2 bases, with 11 bases between. This CDR3 has 13 residues. CDR3 loop: CATYRATNEKLFF. In DNA form, the CDR3 reads TGTGCCACCTACAGGGCTACTAATGAAAAACTGTTTTTT.

This chain links TRBV24-1 with TRBJ1-6, with D maybe TRBD1 (5 bases). CDR3 size: 16 residues. CDR1 is KGHDR and CDR2 is SFDVKD in the germline V gene. The V end lost 5 bases, the J end lost 2 bases, and 12 bases lay between the germline ends. Written as DNA, the CDR3 is TGTGCCACCAGTGGCGCAGGGAAGGCCTATAATTCACCCCTCCACTTT. This translates into CATSGAGKAYNSPLHF.

J is TRBJ2-3 and V is TRBV28; TRBD1 or TRBD2 may be the D gene (7 bases each). The length of the CDR3 is 16 residues. In germline, CDR1 is MDHEN, CDR2 SYDVKM. Deletions cut 7 bases from V and 2 bases from J, with 19 bases between. The CDR3 region has the DNA TGTGCCAGCATCAGGGGGGGACTAACTTTCACAGATACGCAGTATTTT. Protein product: CASIRGGLTFTDTQYF.

The CDR3 nucleotides read TGCGCCAGCAGCTTACCGGGGCCGTCTCAGGGCTACACCTTC. This encodes CASSLPGPSQGYTF. V usage is TRBV5-1 and J usage is TRBJ1-2; D may be TRBD1 (5 bases). This CDR3 region has 14 residues. The germline V gene encodes CDR1 SGHRS and CDR2 YFSETQ. V was pared by 2 bases and J by 8 bases, with 16 bases between.

In this sample, this clone turned up a few times. The DNA for the CDR3 is TGTGCCATCAGTGAGATGGACAGGGATTATGGCTACACCTTC. Protein: CAISEMDRDYGYTF. The rearrangement uses TRBV10-3 and TRBJ1-2; 8 bases match TRBD1. Germline CDR1 and CDR2: ENHRY and SYGVKD. The CDR3 sequence is 14 residues long. Losses at the gene ends were 2 bases for V and 5 bases for J; bases not matched to a gene: 4.

V usage is TRBV6-4 and J usage is TRBJ2-3; D call uncertain. This CDR3 has 13 amino acids. V was trimmed by 4 bases and J by 3 bases, leaving 8 bases between them. The germline V gene encodes CDR1 MRHNA and CDR2 SNTAGT. The CDR3 DNA is TGTGCCAGCAGTGCCGGGCGTACAGATACGCAGTATTTT. It specifies CASSAGRTDTQYF.

The chain carries TRBV2 and TRBJ1-2; D uncertain. The CDR3 runs 13 residues. With 3 bases removed from V and 3 bases from J, the gap between germline ends came to 8 bases. In germline, CDR1 is SNHLY, CDR2 FYNNEI. The CDR3 coding sequence is TGTGCCAGCAGTGAGGACGGCTACTATGGCTACACCTTC. Its protein product is CASSEDGYYGYTF.

This clone was recorded once. This chain connects TRBV21-1 to TRBJ1-4. TRBV21-1 is given as a pseudogene. The CDR3 totals 14 residues. For the CDR3, the DNA is TGTGCCAGCAGCAGCTCCGGGTCCGATGAAAAACTGTTTTTT. Residues: CASSSSGSDEKLFF.

The V call is TRBV2, the J call TRBJ2-3; 9 nucleotides agree with TRBD2. The CDR3 runs 15 residues. CDR1 SNHLY and CDR2 FYNNEI come from the germline V gene. J gave up 1 base and V 1 base, and 0 bases lay outside the gene matches. This chain's CDR3 is CASSEERGGTDTQYF. The CDR3 nucleotides read TGTGCCAGCAGTGAAGAGCGGGGGGGCACAGATACGCAGTATTTT. The complete variable domain, with remaining parts taken from reference TRBV2 and TRBJ2-3, reads EPEVTQTPSHQVTQMGQEVILRCVPISNHLYFYWYRQILGQKVEFLVSFYNNEISEKSEIFDDQFSVERPDGSNFTLKIRSTKLEDSAMYFCASSEERGGTDTQYFGPGTRLTVL.

V and J are TRBV10-3 and TRBJ2-1, with D possibly being TRBD2 (6 bases). Per germline, CDR1 ENHRY and CDR2 SYGVKD. CDR3 length: 17 amino acids. Between the trimmed V and J ends, which lost 2 bases and 0 bases, there was a span of 14 bases. The CDR3 region has the DNA TGTGCCATCAGTGAGAGTCCGGGCGGGGACTCCTACAATGAGCAGTTCTTC. It specifies CAISESPGGDSYNEQFF.

The chain couples TRBV9 to TRBJ2-1; TRBD2 matches 7 bases. The CDR3 is 15 amino acids. With V trimmed by 0 bases and J by 4 bases, 4 bases remained unmatched. Germline assignment: CDR1 SGDLS and CDR2 YYNGEE. The CDR3 bases are TGTGCCAGCAGCGTAGGTGGGAGGGCTTACAATGAGCAGTTCTTC. Encoded protein: CASSVGGRAYNEQFF.

The V gene is TRBV15, the J gene TRBJ2-2, with 8 bases lining up with TRBD1. Germline CDR1 is LNHNV and CDR2 is YYDKDF (reference sequence). Trimming at V came to 0 bases and at J to 4 bases, leaving 7 bases not matched to a gene. CDR3 length: 17 residues. The DNA for the CDR3 is TGTGCCACCAGCAGAGATCGGCAGGGGGCTGGCACCGGGGAGCTGTTTTTT. Amino acid sequence: CATSRDRQGAGTGELFF.

The chain combines TRBV24-1 with TRBJ1-3; no reliable D call. The CDR3 covers 15 residues. Germline V gives CDR1 KGHDR, CDR2 SFDVKD. The V end was cut by 4 bases, the J end by 3 bases, with 12 bases between. Here the CDR3 reads CATSDPRGDGNTIYF. The CDR3 DNA follows: TGTGCCACCAGTGACCCCCGGGGAGATGGAAACACCATATATTTT.

As concerns this clone: At the DNA level, this CDR3 is encoded by other sequences in the same sample as well. This chain joins TRBV4-2 and TRBJ2-7; 9 bases map to TRBD1. J gave up 1 base and V 3 bases, and 7 bases lay outside the gene matches. CDR3 length: 16 amino acids. Germline assignment: CDR1 LGHNA and CDR2 YNFKEQ. The CDR3 loop is CASSQDPGQGSYEQYF. DNA for the CDR3: TGTGCCAGCAGCCAGGACCCGGGACAGGGATCCTACGAGCAGTACTTC.